The 14 T cell receptor beta chains in this list originate from one sample, sequenced in a study of T cells in Graves' hyperthyroidism and ophthalmopathy. Amplification of TCR beta CDR3 regions was performed using RNA transcripts as template. HTBI primers were used for first-round RT-PCR of the TCR CDR3. TCRdb fed the multiplex PCR reads into MiXCR, producing one record per CDR3 protein. The table includes about 360,000 distinct CDR3 sequences, more than 20% detected once. Sample: blood. All receptors derive from a man aged 50-60 years with Graves' hyperthyroidism.

Only a few counts were recorded for this clonotype. J is TRBJ2-1 and V is TRBV28; no firm D call. Trimming removed 4 bases at V and 10 bases at J, with 11 bases between. CDR1 and CDR2 (germline): MDHEN, SYDVKM. This CDR3 is 12 amino acids long. The DNA for the CDR3 is TGTGCCAGCAGTTACCCGGAGAGCGAGCAGTTCTTC. This gives the protein CASSYPESEQFF.

Regarding this clonotype: A clone one base away is much larger, so this may be a read error. The chain is built from TRBV7-9 and TRBJ2-5; no clear D. Germline CDR1 and CDR2: SEHNR and FQNEAQ (reference sequence). The germline V and J ends were trimmed by 2 bases and 1 base, with 8 bases remaining between them. The CDR3 is 14 amino acids. The CDR3 coding sequence is TGTGCCAGCAGCTTAACCGACGGCCAAGAGACCCAGTACTTC. Encoded protein: CASSLTDGQETQYF.

The chain uses TRBV12-3 or TRBV12-4 and TRBJ1-1; 9 bases fit TRBD1. V gave up 6 bases and J gave up 5 bases; unmatched junction bases: 4. The length of the CDR3 is 13 residues. The CDR3 reads CASSADRGTEAFF. CDR3 DNA sequence: TGTGCCAGCAGCGCCGACAGGGGGACTGAAGCTTTCTTT.

This chain uses TRBV2 with TRBJ2-1; D is uncertain. The CDR3 covers 11 residues. The germline CDR1 and CDR2 sequences are SNHLY and FYNNEI. V was pared by 3 bases and J by 8 bases, with 5 bases between. For the CDR3, the DNA is TGTGCCAGCAGTGATATGTATGAGCAGTTCTTC. It translates to CASSDMYEQFF.

The sample holds a few counts of this clonotype. V gene TRBV6-5 combines with J gene TRBJ1-5; D is unresolved. V lost 0 bases and J 7 bases, leaving 13 bases between the germline ends. The CDR3 contains 15 residues. Per germline, CDR1 MNHEY and CDR2 SVGAGI. For the CDR3, the DNA is TGTGCCAGCAGTTACTCCCAGGCCGCAGGACAGCCCCAGCATTTT. Amino acids: CASSYSQAAGQPQHF.

This clonotype was picked up a small number of times. The rearrangement uses TRBV7-6 and TRBJ2-7, with D hard to call. From germline, CDR1 is SGHVS and CDR2 FNYEAQ. The CDR3 totals 13 residues. V shed 5 bases and J shed 6 bases, with 14 bases lying between them. CDR3 amino acids: CASSRNLVAEQYF. The CDR3 DNA is TGTGCCAGCAGCCGCAATTTAGTCGCCGAGCAGTACTTC.

This clonotype was detected only a few times. The chain joins TRBV10-3 to TRBJ2-7, with D perhaps matching TRBD1 (5 bases). Germline CDR1 ENHRY, CDR2 SYGVKD. This CDR3 is built from 16 residues. Trimming left V 5 bases short and J 3 bases short, with 20 bases between. The CDR3 DNA is TGTGCCATCAGTAACAGGTTAGGTGGGAAAGGCTACGAGCAGTACTTC. Its translation: CAISNRLGGKGYEQYF.

This clonotype was seen a handful of times. The CDR3 region is CASSSDRGKDEQYF. The CDR3 nucleotides are TGCGCCAGCAGCTCGGACAGGGGGAAGGACGAGCAGTACTTC. V gene TRBV5-1 combines with J gene TRBJ2-7; TRBD1 matches at 10 bases. This CDR3 has 14 amino acids. The germline V gene encodes CDR1 SGHRS and CDR2 YFSETQ. V trimming: 3 bases; J trimming: 5 bases; junction bases outside the gene matches: 5.

This clonotype occurred a few times. The V and J genes are TRBV19 and TRBJ1-1, with 11 nucleotides matching TRBD1. Germline assignment: CDR1 LNHDA and CDR2 SQIVND (reference sequence). This CDR3 comprises 16 residues. The junction had 8 bases not matched to a gene; V was cut back by 4 bases and J by 4 bases. The CDR3 loop reads CASSNGQGAWGTEAFF. The CDR3 region has the DNA TGTGCCAGTAGTAACGGACAGGGGGCTTGGGGCACTGAAGCTTTCTTT.

This clonotype was counted between two and nine times. The chain joins TRBV11-2 to TRBJ2-1; 13 bases agree with TRBD2. Germline-derived CDR1 and CDR2 are SGHAT and FQNNGV. The CDR3 is made up of 16 amino acids. The V and J ends lost 5 bases and 14 bases, in that order; junction bases with no gene match: 15. CDR3 protein: CASSAAGTSGTRNEFF. The CDR3 DNA is TGTGCCAGCAGCGCAGCCGGGACTAGCGGGACCCGAAACGAGTTCTTC. The full variable domain, its missing parts supplied by reference TRBV11-2 and TRBJ2-1, is EAGVAQSPRYKIIEKRQSVAFWCNPISGHATLYWYQQILGQGPKLLIQFQNNGVVDDSQLPKDRFSAERLKGVDSTLKIQPAKLEDSAVYLCASSAAGTSGTRNEFFGPGTRLTVL.

The sample holds many counts of this clonotype. J is TRBJ2-7 and V is TRBV7-9; D gene uncertain. Between the trimmed V and J ends, which lost 0 bases and 6 bases, there was a span of 6 bases. CDR1 and CDR2 (germline): SEHNR, FQNEAQ (reference sequence). The length of the CDR3 is 12 residues. CDR3 region: CASSLAYSEQYF. In nucleotides, the CDR3 is TGTGCCAGCAGCTTAGCGTACAGCGAGCAGTACTTC.

In this sample, this clonotype turned up many times. The CDR3 reads CASSLVVAGKNEQYF. CDR3 nucleotide sequence: TGTGCCAGCAGTCTAGTGGTAGCGGGAAAGAACGAGCAGTACTTC. The gene calls are TRBV7-9 and TRBJ2-7, with 8 nucleotides matching TRBD2. V dropped 6 bases and J dropped 5; count of bases not matched to a gene: 12. The CDR3 sequence is 15 residues long. Germline values: CDR1 SEHNR, CDR2 FQNEAQ (reference sequence).

The CDR3 bases are TGTGCCAGCAGCTTGCGATTAATACACACCGGGGAGCTGTTTTTT. Its translation is CASSLRLIHTGELFF. This chain uses TRBV5-5 with TRBJ2-2; D not resolved. The V end lost 1 base, the J end lost 3 bases, and 10 bases lay between the germline ends. The CDR3 loop spans 15 amino acids. Germline CDR1 and CDR2: SGHKS and YYEKEE (reference sequence).

This chain uses TRBV20-1 with TRBJ2-5, with D perhaps matching TRBD1 (5 bases). The CDR3 extends over 15 amino acids. The germline CDR1 and CDR2 sequences are DFQATT and SNEGSKA (reference sequence). The V end was cut by 3 bases, the J end by 2 bases, with 16 bases between. CDR3: CSASGHPGKQETQYF. CDR3 DNA: TGCAGTGCTAGCGGCCACCCAGGGAAACAAGAGACCCAGTACTTC.